What follows are 27 T cell receptor beta chains derived from one specimen sequenced in a study of CD8+ T cells in alopecia areata. The sequencing template was cDNA reverse transcribed from extracted RNA. Data came from immunoSEQ multiplex PCR; TCRdb stores just in-frame clones and leaves some out. Of more than 150,000 clones listed, 55% to 70% are singletons. This sample's treatment: oral pan-JAK inhibitor, 5-10 mg twice daily. Sequenced here: CD4+ T cells sorted from blood, sampled at week 4, from a patient treated with tofacitinib. The origin of the receptors is a human donor with alopecia areata.

The V call is TRBV5-1, the J call TRBJ2-2; D might be TRBD1 (6 bases). The CDR3 has 15 amino acids. The germline CDR1 and CDR2 sequences are SGHRS and YFSETQ. Trimming stripped 1 base from V and 3 bases from J, with 10 bases between. The CDR3 here is CASSLIQGYTGELFF. The CDR3 nucleotides are TGCGCCAGCAGCTTGATACAGGGATACACCGGGGAGCTGTTTTTT.

The chain joins TRBV5-6 to TRBJ2-7; 7 nucleotides agree with TRBD2. The junction had 12 bases not matched to a gene; V was cut back by 4 bases and J by 2 bases. CDR3 length: 16 amino acids. From germline, CDR1 is SGHDT and CDR2 YYEEEE. The CDR3 loop is CASSPRGGSWPYEQYF. CDR3 nucleotides: TGTGCCAGCAGCCCCCGGGGAGGGTCTTGGCCCTACGAGCAGTACTTC.

The chain couples TRBV4-1 to TRBJ2-1; D is ambiguous. The V end was cut by 7 bases, the J end by 6 bases, with 7 bases between. The CDR3 consists of 11 residues. CDR1 MGHRA and CDR2 YSYEKL come from the germline V gene. The CDR3 loop is CASTFINEQFF. Here the CDR3 DNA reads TGCGCCAGCACCTTTATCAATGAGCAGTTCTTC.

J is TRBJ2-2 and V is TRBV11-2; D possibly corresponds to TRBD2 (6 bases). The germline V gene has CDR1 SGHAT and CDR2 FQNNGV. The CDR3 consists of 13 residues. V lost 6 bases to trimming and J lost 5 bases, with 10 bases between them. CDR3 sequence (DNA): TGTGCCAGCAGAGCAGGAGGGACCGGGGAGCTGTTTTTT. This codes for CASRAGGTGELFF.

This chain links TRBV7-8 with TRBJ2-2, with D possibly TRBD2 on 5 matching bases. The V end lost 6 bases, the J end lost 12 bases, and 20 bases lay between the germline ends. The germline gives CDR1 SGHVS, CDR2 FQNEAQ. The CDR3 is made up of 14 amino acids. Here the CDR3 DNA reads TGTGCCAGCAGTTCCGACGGGAAGGTGTTTAAGCTGTTTTTT. This translates into CASSSDGKVFKLFF.

J is TRBJ1-1 and V is TRBV29-1; weak D call: TRBD1 (6 bases). The V gene's germline CDR1 is SQVTM and CDR2 ANQGSEA. V dropped 8 bases and J dropped 5 bases, with 15 bases sitting between them. The CDR3 contains 12 residues. Written as DNA, the CDR3 is TGCAGCTCCGAACAGGGTGGGACTGAAGCTTTCTTT. It yields the protein CSSEQGGTEAFF.

The chain carries TRBV7-9 and TRBJ2-3, with D possibly TRBD1 on 5 matching bases. Germline V gene lookup returns CDR1 SEHNR and CDR2 FQNEAQ (reference sequence). This CDR3 has 16 amino acids. The V end lost 5 bases, the J end lost 4 bases, and 19 bases lay between the germline ends. CDR3 nucleotide sequence: TGTGCCAGCAGCCAAAACAGGCTCCGCAGCGCAGATACGCAGTATTTT. It translates to CASSQNRLRSADTQYF.

This chain joins TRBV7-8 and TRBJ2-3; D ambiguous. V gave up 0 bases and J gave up 1 base, with 14 bases separating them. This CDR3 is built from 17 residues. CDR1 SGHVS and CDR2 FQNEAQ come from the germline V gene. CDR3 amino acids: CASSLAEVLLGTDTQYF. The CDR3 nucleotides are TGTGCCAGCAGCTTAGCAGAAGTCTTGCTCGGCACAGATACGCAGTATTTT.

The chain is built from TRBV5-1 and TRBJ1-2, with no clear D. The V gene's germline CDR1 is SGHRS and CDR2 YFSETQ. Trimming pared 0 bases from V and 4 bases from J, leaving 7 bases between. The CDR3 is made up of 13 amino acids. The CDR3: CASSLGSTYGYTF. In DNA form, the CDR3 reads TGCGCCAGCAGCTTGGGCAGTACCTATGGCTACACCTTC.

About this clone: The same CDR3 is also encoded by other DNA sequences in this sample. The chain couples TRBV30 to TRBJ2-7; 8 bases line up with TRBD1. Per the germline V gene, CDR1 is GTSNPN and CDR2 is SVGIG (reference sequence). This CDR3 has 14 residues. V trimming: 4 bases; J trimming: 2 bases; junction bases outside the gene matches: 7. CDR3 sequence (DNA): TGTGCCTGGACCCCCGACAGGGGAGCCTACGAGCAGTACTTC. This codes for CAWTPDRGAYEQYF.

The chain carries TRBV5-1 and TRBJ2-7, with a tentative D call TRBD2 (6 bases). Trimming removed 2 bases from V and 5 bases from J, with 14 bases in between. This CDR3 contains 14 residues. Germline assignment: CDR1 SGHRS and CDR2 YFSETQ. CDR3 protein: CASSFGGTGDEQYF. CDR3 DNA sequence: TGCGCCAGCAGCTTCGGCGGTACGGGGGACGAGCAGTACTTC.

V is TRBV7-3 and J is TRBJ2-7; a weak D match, TRBD2 (5 bases). CDR3 length equals 19 residues. CDR1 is SGHTA and CDR2 is FQGTGA in the germline V gene. V shed 5 bases and J shed 4 bases, with 30 bases lying between them. The CDR3 DNA reads TGTGCCAGCAGCCCAACCGGCCTAGCTACGATATTAAGACCTTACGAGCAGTACTTC. As protein: CASSPTGLATILRPYEQYF.

The chain links TRBV10-3 to TRBJ2-3; D unclear. The CDR3 sequence is 13 residues long. Germline loops: CDR1 ENHRY, CDR2 SYGVKD. V was clipped by 4 bases and J by 2 bases, with 7 bases between them. In nucleotides, the CDR3 is TGTGCCATCAGTGGCTCCTCCACAGATACGCAGTATTTT. The encoded protein is CAISGSSTDTQYF.

This chain joins TRBV2 and TRBJ1-2, with 9 bases identical to TRBD1. Germline trimming cut 6 bases from V and 8 bases from J; bases unmatched to any gene: 4. CDR3 length: 12 amino acids. The germline V gene has CDR1 SNHLY and CDR2 FYNNEI. The DNA for the CDR3 is TGTGCCAGCAGGGGGACAGGGACCGGCTACACCTTC. Translation gives CASRGTGTGYTF.

This clone was seen a few times. This sequence joins TRBV14 and TRBJ1-6; D is uncertain. V was cut by 6 bases and J by 6 bases, with 15 bases left in between. Per the germline V gene, CDR1 is SGHDN and CDR2 is FVKESK. CDR3 length: 15 residues. The CDR3: CASSRQMPTNSPLHF. The CDR3 nucleotides read TGTGCCAGCAGTCGTCAAATGCCGACTAATTCACCCCTCCACTTT.

The DNA for the CDR3 is TGTGCCAGTAGTATGGTGGGCCCAGGCAATCAGCCCCAGCATTTT. This codes for CASSMVGPGNQPQHF. The chain joins TRBV19 to TRBJ1-5; D is undetermined. The CDR3 loop spans 15 amino acids. V lost 3 bases, J lost 2 bases, and 11 bases lay in between. In germline, CDR1 is LNHDA, CDR2 SQIVND (reference sequence).

CDR3 region: CASSSQNPYEQYF. CDR3 in DNA: TGTGCCAGCAGTTCACAGAACCCCTACGAGCAGTACTTC. The chain combines TRBV28 with TRBJ2-7; D unresolved. The germline V and J ends were trimmed by 4 bases and 2 bases, with 9 bases remaining between them. The CDR3 consists of 13 residues. Germline V gives CDR1 MDHEN, CDR2 SYDVKM.

The V and J genes are TRBV6-5 and TRBJ2-7, with TRBD2 as a possible D gene (6 bases). V dropped 2 bases and J dropped 4 bases, with 18 bases sitting between them. This CDR3 has 16 residues. Germline V lookup: CDR1 MNHEY, CDR2 SVGAGI. The chain's CDR3 is CASSYRGVPKGYEQYF. The CDR3 nucleotides are TGTGCCAGCAGTTACCGCGGGGTCCCAAAAGGGTACGAGCAGTACTTC.

Worth noting for this clone: Within the sample, other DNA sequences also encode this same CDR3. The gene calls are TRBV11-1 and TRBJ2-5; D call uncertain. In germline, CDR1 is SGHAT, CDR2 FQDESV (reference sequence). V lost 1 base, J lost 4 bases, and 1 base lay in between. The CDR3 consists of 11 residues. Written as DNA, the CDR3 is TGTGCCAGCAGCTTAGGAGAGACCCAGTACTTC. It specifies CASSLGETQYF.

As for this clone: The sample carries other DNA sequences with the same CDR3. This chain uses TRBV28 with TRBJ2-5; D remains unclear. Between the trimmed V and J ends, which lost 4 bases and 3 bases, there was a span of 9 bases. CDR1 is MDHEN, CDR2 SYDVKM, per germline. The CDR3 has 13 amino acids. CDR3 amino acids: CASSSSGEETQYF. CDR3 nucleotides: TGTGCCAGCAGTTCGTCGGGTGAAGAGACCCAGTACTTC.

CDR3 sequence reads: CASLRRGGADTQYF. CDR3 nucleotides: TGTGCCAGCTTGAGGCGGGGGGGCGCAGATACGCAGTATTTT. The chain uses TRBV27 and TRBJ2-3; 9 bases are shared with TRBD2. The germline V gene encodes CDR1 MNHEY and CDR2 SMNVEV (reference sequence). V lost 8 bases and J lost 4; bases outside the gene matches: 7. This CDR3 region has 14 residues.

Only one count was recorded for this clone. The gene calls are TRBV7-3 and TRBJ2-1; D might be TRBD1 (5 bases). Germline V CDR1 and CDR2: SGHTA, FQGTGA. V was trimmed by 4 bases and J by 7 bases, leaving 11 bases between them. The CDR3 is made up of 13 amino acids. CDR3 in DNA: TGTGCCAGCAGCTCAAGGGGCACGAATGAGCAGTTCTTC. Amino acids: CASSSRGTNEQFF.

On this clone itself: This specimen includes other DNA sequences encoding the same CDR3. The V and J genes are TRBV28 and TRBJ2-3; no clear D. This CDR3 is 11 amino acids long. The germline V gene encodes CDR1 MDHEN and CDR2 SYDVKM. Trimming pared 2 bases from V and 5 bases from J, leaving 2 bases between. DNA of the CDR3: TGTGCCAGCAGTTTAAAAGATACGCAGTATTTT. This codes for CASSLKDTQYF. The full variable domain, rest sourced from reference TRBV28 and TRBJ2-3, is DVKVTQSSRYLVKRTGEKVFLECVQDMDHENMFWYRQDPGLGLRLIYFSYDVKMKEKGDIPEGYSVSREKKERFSLILESASTNQTSMYLCASSLKDTQYFGPGTRLTVL.

The chain combines TRBV10-3 with TRBJ2-7; D possibly corresponds to TRBD1 (5 bases). This CDR3 region has 12 residues. Per the germline V gene, CDR1 is ENHRY and CDR2 is SYGVKD. Trimming left V 3 bases short and J 3 bases short, with 6 bases between. CDR3 nucleotide sequence: TGTGCCATCAGTGACAGGGTCTACGAGCAGTACTTC. Amino acid sequence: CAISDRVYEQYF.

The chain links TRBV6-5 to TRBJ2-6; D unresolved. This CDR3 is 13 amino acids long. Germline assignment: CDR1 MNHEY and CDR2 SVGAGI. Trimming stripped 6 bases from V and 2 bases from J, with 5 bases between. For the CDR3, the DNA is TGTGCCAGCAGACTAACTGGGGCCAACGTCCTGACTTTC. Translation gives CASRLTGANVLTF.

The chain combines TRBV29-1 with TRBJ2-7, with 8 positions matching TRBD1. The CDR3 totals 11 residues. Germline CDR1 SQVTM, CDR2 ANQGSEA. The junction had 1 base not matched to a gene; V was cut back by 7 bases and J by 2 bases. CDR3 in amino acids: CSGQGPYEQYF. The CDR3 region has the DNA TGCAGCGGACAGGGGCCCTACGAGCAGTACTTC.

The rearrangement uses TRBV30 and TRBJ2-7; D might be TRBD1 or TRBD2, each matching 5 bases. CDR3 length: 20 amino acids. From germline, CDR1 is GTSNPN and CDR2 SVGIG (reference sequence). The germline V and J ends were trimmed by 2 bases and 2 bases, with 31 bases remaining between them. Written as DNA, the CDR3 is TGTGCCTGGAGTCCTAGGGGAAGGGGAGTAGCCCACTGGCGGGCCTACGAGCAGTACTTC. It codes for CAWSPRGRGVAHWRAYEQYF.